This TCR beta chain was captured by sequencing in a study of blood T cell repertoires in COVID-19. This clone came up a few times. Repertoires were generated with immunoSEQ multiplex PCR, while TCRdb's copy carries only in-frame clones and drops some. The sample contains some 50,000 clones, approximately 90% of which appear only once. The CDR3 is made up of 11 amino acids. With 6 bases removed from V and 5 bases from J, the gap between germline ends came to 10 bases. From germline, CDR1 is DFQATT and CDR2 SNEGSKA (reference sequence). The TCR comes from a man at least 80 years old with acute or convalescent COVID-19. The chain joins TRBV20-1 to TRBJ1-2; D call uncertain. Sequenced sample: peripheral blood. This chain's CDR3 is CSAYQAYGYTF. The CDR3 DNA follows: TGCAGTGCCTACCAGGCATATGGCTACACCTTC.